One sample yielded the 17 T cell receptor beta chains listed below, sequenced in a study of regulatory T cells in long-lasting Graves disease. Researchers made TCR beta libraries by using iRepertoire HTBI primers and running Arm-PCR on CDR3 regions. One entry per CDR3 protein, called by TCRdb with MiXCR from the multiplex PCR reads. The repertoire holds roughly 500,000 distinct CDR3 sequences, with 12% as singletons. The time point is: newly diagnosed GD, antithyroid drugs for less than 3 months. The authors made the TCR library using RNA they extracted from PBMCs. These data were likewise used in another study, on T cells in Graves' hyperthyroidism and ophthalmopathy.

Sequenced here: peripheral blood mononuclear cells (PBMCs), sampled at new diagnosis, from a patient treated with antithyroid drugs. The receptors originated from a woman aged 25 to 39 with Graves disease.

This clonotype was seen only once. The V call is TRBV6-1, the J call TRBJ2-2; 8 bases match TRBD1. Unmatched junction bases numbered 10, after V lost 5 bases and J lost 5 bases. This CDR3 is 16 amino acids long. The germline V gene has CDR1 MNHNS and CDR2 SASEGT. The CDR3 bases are TGTGCCAGCAGTCCCCAGGGGGCGCTCCCGACCGGGGAGCTGTTTTTT. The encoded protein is CASSPQGALPTGELFF.

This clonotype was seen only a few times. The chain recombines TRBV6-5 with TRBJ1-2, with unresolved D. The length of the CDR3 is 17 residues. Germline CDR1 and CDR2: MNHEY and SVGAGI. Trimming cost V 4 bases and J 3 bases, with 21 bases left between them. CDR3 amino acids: CASSSSGPVGLYYGYTF. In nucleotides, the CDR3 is TGTGCCAGCAGTTCATCCGGACCAGTAGGTCTCTACTATGGCTACACCTTC.

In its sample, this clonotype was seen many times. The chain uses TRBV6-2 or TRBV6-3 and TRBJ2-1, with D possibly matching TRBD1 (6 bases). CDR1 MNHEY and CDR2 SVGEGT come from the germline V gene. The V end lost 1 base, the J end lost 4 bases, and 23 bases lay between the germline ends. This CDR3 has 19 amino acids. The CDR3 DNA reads TGTGCCAGCAGTTACTTCCCCCTTTTGACAGGCGCCCCTTACAATGAGCAGTTCTTC. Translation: CASSYFPLLTGAPYNEQFF.

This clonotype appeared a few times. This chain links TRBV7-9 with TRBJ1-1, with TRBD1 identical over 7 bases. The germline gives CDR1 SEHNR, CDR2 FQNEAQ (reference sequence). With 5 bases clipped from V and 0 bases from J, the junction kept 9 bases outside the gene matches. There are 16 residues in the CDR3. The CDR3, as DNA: TGTGCCAGCAGCCCCCACGCCGGGACAGTGAACACTGAAGCTTTCTTT. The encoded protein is CASSPHAGTVNTEAFF.

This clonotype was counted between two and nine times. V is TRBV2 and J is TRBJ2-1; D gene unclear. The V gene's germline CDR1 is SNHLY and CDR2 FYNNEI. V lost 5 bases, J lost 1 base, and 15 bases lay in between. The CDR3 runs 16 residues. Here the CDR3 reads CASSPQFKGSYNEQFF. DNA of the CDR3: TGTGCCAGCAGTCCCCAATTCAAGGGTTCCTACAATGAGCAGTTCTTC.

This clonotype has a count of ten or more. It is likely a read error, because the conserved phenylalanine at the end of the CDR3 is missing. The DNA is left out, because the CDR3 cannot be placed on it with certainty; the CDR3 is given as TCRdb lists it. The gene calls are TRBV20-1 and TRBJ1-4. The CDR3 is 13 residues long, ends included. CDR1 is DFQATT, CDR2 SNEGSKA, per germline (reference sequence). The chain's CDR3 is CSARDLLLTAIVG.

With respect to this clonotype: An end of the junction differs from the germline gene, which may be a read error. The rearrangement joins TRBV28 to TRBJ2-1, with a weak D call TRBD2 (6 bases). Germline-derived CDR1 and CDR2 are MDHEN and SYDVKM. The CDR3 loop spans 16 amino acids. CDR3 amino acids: CASSPPGLGVYHEQFF. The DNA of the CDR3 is TGTGCCAGCAGCCCTCCGGGACTTGGCGTCTACCATGAGCAGTTCTTC.

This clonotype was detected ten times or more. CDR3 protein: CASSLASSPEYEQYF. The CDR3 DNA reads TGTGCCAGCAGTTTAGCTTCTTCACCCGAATACGAGCAGTACTTC. The genes are TRBV12-3 or TRBV12-4 and TRBJ2-7, with D unresolved. The CDR3 runs 15 residues. V shed 0 bases and J shed 4 bases, with 13 bases lying between them.

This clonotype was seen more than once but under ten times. Written as DNA, the CDR3 is TGTGCCAGTAGCACAAAGGTAGCGTCGTCGGGTCAGCCCCAGCATTTT. Its protein is CASSTKVASSGQPQHF. V and J are TRBV19 and TRBJ1-5; no definite D call. The CDR3 consists of 16 residues. V lost 6 bases and J 6 bases, leaving 21 bases between the germline ends. Germline V gives CDR1 LNHDA, CDR2 SQIVND (reference sequence).

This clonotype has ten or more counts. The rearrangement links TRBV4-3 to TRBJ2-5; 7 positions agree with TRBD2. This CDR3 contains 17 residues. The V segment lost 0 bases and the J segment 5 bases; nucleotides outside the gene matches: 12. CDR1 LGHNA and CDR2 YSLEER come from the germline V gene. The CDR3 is CASSQDWGGGGVETQYF. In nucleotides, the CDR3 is TGCGCCAGCAGCCAAGATTGGGGGGGGGGAGGCGTTGAGACCCAGTACTTC.

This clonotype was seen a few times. The DNA for the CDR3 is TGTGCCAGCAGCGAGGCGGGACTCACGAGCTTGTTGGCCGGGGAGCTGTTTTTT. This sequence encodes CASSEAGLTSLLAGELFF. V and J are TRBV14 and TRBJ2-2, with D possibly matching TRBD2 (6 bases). CDR3 size: 18 residues. CDR1 and CDR2 (germline): SGHDN, FVKESK. V lost 5 bases and J lost 6, with 25 bases in between.

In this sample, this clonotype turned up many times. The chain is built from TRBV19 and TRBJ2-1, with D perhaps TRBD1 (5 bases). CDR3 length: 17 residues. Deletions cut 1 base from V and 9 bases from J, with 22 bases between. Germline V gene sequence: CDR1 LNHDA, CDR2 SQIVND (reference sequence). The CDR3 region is CASSIVGRQSRQGEQFF. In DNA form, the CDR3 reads TGTGCCAGTAGTATAGTGGGGCGGCAGTCCCGGCAGGGTGAGCAGTTCTTC. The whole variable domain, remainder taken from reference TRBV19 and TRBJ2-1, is DGGITQSPKYLFRKEGQNVTLSCEQNLNHDAMYWYRQDPGQGLRLIYYSQIVNDFQKGDIAEGYSVSREKKESFPLTVTSAQKNPTAFYLCASSIVGRQSRQGEQFFGPGTRLTVL.

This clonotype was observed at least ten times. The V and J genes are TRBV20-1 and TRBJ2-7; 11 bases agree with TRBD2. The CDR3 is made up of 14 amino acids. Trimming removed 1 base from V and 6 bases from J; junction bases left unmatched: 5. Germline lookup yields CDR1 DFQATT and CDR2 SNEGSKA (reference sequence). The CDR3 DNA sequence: TGCAGTGCTAGAGTTGGGCTAGCGGGAGGCGAGCAGTACTTC. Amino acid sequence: CSARVGLAGGEQYF.

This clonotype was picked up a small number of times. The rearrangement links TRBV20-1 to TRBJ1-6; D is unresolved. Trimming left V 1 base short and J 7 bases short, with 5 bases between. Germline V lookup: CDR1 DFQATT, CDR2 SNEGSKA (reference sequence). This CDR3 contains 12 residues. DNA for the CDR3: TGCAGTGCTAGAGCCTGGAATTCACCCCTCCACTTT. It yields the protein CSARAWNSPLHF.

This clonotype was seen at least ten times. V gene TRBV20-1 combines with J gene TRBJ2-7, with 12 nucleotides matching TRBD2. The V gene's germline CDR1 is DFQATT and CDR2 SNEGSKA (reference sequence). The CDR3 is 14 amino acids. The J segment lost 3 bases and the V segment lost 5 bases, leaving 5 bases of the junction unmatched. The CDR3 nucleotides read TGCAGTGCTCCGACTAGCGGGAGCCTCTACGAGCAGTACTTC. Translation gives CSAPTSGSLYEQYF.

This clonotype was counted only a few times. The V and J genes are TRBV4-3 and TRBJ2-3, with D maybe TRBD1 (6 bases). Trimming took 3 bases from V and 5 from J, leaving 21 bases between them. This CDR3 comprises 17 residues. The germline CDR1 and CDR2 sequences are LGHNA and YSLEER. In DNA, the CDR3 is TGCGCCAGCAGCCAGATGGGGGCTACTGGGTTACTAGATACGCAGTATTTT. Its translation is CASSQMGATGLLDTQYF.

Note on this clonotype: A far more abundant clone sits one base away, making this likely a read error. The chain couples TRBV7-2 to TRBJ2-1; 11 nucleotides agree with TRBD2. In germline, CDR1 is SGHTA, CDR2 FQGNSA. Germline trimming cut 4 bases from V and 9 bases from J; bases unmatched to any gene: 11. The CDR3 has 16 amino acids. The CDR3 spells CASSSLPLAGVSEQFF. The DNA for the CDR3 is TGTGCCAGCAGCTCCCTACCACTAGCGGGAGTGAGTGAGCAGTTCTTC.